This TCR beta chain was observed in a study of immune heterogeneity within non-small cell lung tumors. This CDR3 has 15 residues. Trimming left V 7 bases short and J 7 bases short, with 20 bases between. Germline V gene data show CDR1 as SGHRS and CDR2 as YFSETQ. Multiplex PCR (32 V and 13 J primers) was used to amplify the TCR beta CDR3. TCRdb redid the calling of the multiplex PCR reads with MiXCR, one entry per CDR3 protein. Of over 9,500 distinct CDR3 sequences in the sample, roughly a fifth were seen once. Template came from bulk tumor genomic DNA, at approximately 540 ng per sample. Surgeons took several biopsies per primary tumor, spaced far apart, during surgery. Curative surgery was undertaken by patients, who had untreated, newly diagnosed non-small cell lung cancer.

Input material: lung tumor tissue. This clonotype was obtained from a man between 60 and 70 years old with non-small cell lung cancer. The chain is built from TRBV5-1 and TRBJ2-2; tentatively, D is TRBD1 (5 bases). The chain's CDR3 is CASFLDAGAVGELFF. In DNA form, the CDR3 reads TGCGCCAGCTTTCTGGATGCTGGGGCTGTCGGGGAGCTGTTTTTT.